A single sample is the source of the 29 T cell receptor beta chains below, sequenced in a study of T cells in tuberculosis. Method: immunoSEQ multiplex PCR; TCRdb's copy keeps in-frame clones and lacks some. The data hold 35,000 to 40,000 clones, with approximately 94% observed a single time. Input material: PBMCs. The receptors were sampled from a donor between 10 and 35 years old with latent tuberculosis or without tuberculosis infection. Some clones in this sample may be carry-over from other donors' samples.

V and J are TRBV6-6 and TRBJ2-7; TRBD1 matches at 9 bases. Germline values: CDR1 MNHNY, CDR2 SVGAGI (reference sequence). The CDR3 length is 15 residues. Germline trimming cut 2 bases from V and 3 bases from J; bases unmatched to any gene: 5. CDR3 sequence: CASSYPPGQGYEQYF. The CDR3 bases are TGTGCCAGCAGTTACCCCCCGGGACAGGGCTACGAGCAGTACTTC.

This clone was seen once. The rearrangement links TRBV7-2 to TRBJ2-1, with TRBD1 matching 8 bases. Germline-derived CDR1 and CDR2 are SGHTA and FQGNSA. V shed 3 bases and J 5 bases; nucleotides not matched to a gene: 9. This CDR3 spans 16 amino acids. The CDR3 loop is CASSFSQGVINNEQFF. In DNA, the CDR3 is TGTGCCAGCAGCTTTTCACAGGGGGTTATAAACAATGAGCAGTTCTTC.

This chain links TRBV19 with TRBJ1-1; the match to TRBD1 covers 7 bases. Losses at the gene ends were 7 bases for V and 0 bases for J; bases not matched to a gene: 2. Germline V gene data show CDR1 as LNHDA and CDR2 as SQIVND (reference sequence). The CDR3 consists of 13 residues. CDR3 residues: CASTGGMNTEAFF. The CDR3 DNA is TGTGCCAGTACAGGGGGAATGAACACTGAAGCTTTCTTT.

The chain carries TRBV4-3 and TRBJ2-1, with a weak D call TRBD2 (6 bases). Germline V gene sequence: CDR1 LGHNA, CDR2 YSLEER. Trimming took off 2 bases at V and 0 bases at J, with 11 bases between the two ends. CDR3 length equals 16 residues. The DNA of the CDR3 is TGCGCCAGCAGCCAATACAGCGGGCTCTCCTACAATGAGCAGTTCTTC. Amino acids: CASSQYSGLSYNEQFF.

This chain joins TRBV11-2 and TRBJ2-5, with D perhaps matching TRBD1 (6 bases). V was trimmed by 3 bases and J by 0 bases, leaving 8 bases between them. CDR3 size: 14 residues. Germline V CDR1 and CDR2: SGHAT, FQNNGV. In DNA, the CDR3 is TGTGCCAGCAGCTTCGGACAGTACCAAGAGACCCAGTACTTC. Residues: CASSFGQYQETQYF.

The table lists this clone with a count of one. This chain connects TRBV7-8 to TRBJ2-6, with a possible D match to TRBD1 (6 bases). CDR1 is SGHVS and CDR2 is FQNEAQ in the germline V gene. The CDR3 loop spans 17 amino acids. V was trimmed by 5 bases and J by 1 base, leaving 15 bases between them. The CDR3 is CASSPPGTPSGANVLTF. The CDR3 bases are TGTGCCAGCAGCCCGCCAGGGACACCTTCTGGGGCCAACGTCCTGACTTTC.

CDR3 in amino acids: CATLEDREYGYTF. CDR3 nucleotides: TGTGCCACGCTTGAGGACAGGGAGTACGGCTACACCTTC. The chain joins TRBV10-3 to TRBJ1-2, with 8 bases that match TRBD1. The germline CDR1 and CDR2 sequences are ENHRY and SYGVKD. J was trimmed by 8 bases and V by 10 bases; bases with no gene match: 12. This CDR3 has 13 amino acids.

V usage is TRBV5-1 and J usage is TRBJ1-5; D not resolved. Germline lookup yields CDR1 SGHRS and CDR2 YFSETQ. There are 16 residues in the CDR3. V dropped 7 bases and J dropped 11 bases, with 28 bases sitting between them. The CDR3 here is CASPRLGRTYPEAQHF. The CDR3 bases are TGCGCCAGCCCCCGATTAGGGAGGACCTACCCCGAGGCCCAGCATTTT.

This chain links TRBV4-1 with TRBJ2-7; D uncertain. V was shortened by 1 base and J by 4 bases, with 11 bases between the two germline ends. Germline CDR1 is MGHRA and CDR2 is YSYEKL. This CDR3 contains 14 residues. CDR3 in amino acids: CASSQGTPTYEQYF. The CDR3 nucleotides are TGCGCCAGCAGCCAAGGAACACCGACTTACGAGCAGTACTTC.

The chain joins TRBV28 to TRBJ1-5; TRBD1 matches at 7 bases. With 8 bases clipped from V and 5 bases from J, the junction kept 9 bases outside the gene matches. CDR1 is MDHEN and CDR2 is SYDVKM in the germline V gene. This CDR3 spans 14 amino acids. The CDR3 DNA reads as TGTGCCAGCGCCGAGAGACAGGGATATCAGCCCCAGCATTTT. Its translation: CASAERQGYQPQHF.

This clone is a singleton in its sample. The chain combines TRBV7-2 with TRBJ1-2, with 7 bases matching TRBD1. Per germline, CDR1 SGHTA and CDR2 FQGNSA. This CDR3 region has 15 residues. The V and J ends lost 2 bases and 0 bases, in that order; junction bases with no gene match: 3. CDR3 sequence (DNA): TGTGCCAGCAGCTTAAGGACAGGAGCTAACTATGGCTACACCTTC. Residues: CASSLRTGANYGYTF.

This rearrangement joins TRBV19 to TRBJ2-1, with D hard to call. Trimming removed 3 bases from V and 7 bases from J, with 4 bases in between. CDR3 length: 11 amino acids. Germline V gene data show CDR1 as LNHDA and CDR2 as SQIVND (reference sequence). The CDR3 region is CASSIPNEQFF. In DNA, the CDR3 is TGTGCCAGTAGTATCCCGAATGAGCAGTTCTTC.

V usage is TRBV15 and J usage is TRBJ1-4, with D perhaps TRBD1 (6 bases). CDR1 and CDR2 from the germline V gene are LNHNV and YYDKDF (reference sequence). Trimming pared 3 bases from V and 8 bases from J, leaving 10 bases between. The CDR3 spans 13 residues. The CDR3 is CATSRGATEKLFF. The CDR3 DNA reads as TGTGCCACCAGCAGGGGGGCTACAGAAAAACTGTTTTTT.

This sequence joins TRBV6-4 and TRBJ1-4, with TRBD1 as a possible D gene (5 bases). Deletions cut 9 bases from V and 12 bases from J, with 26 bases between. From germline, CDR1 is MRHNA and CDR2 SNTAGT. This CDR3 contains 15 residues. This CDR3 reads CARLPVRGPSGELFF. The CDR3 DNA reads TGTGCCAGGCTTCCAGTGAGGGGCCCATCGGGGGAACTGTTTTTT.

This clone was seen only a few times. The CDR3 loop is CASSVEGDGSGSGEAFF. The CDR3 region has the DNA TGTGCCAGCAGCGTAGAGGGGGACGGTTCAGGCTCGGGTGAAGCTTTCTTT. V and J are TRBV9 and TRBJ1-1; possibly TRBD1 for D (6 bases). V was shortened by 0 bases and J by 7 bases, with 22 bases between the two germline ends. Germline CDR1 is SGDLS and CDR2 is YYNGEE. The CDR3 extends over 17 amino acids. Full variable domain (rest looked up from reference TRBV9 and TRBJ1-1): DSGVTQTPKHLITATGQRVTLRCSPRSGDLSVYWYQQSLDQGLQFLIQYYNGEERAKGNILERFSAQQFPDLHSELNLSSLELGDSALYFCASSVEGDGSGSGEAFFGQGTRLTVV.

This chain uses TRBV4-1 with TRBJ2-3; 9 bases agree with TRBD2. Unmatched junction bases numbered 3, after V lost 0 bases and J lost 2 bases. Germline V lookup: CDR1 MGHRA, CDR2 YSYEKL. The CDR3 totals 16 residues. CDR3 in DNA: TGCGCCAGCAGCCAAGATAGCGGGGGCATCACAGATACGCAGTATTTT. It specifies CASSQDSGGITDTQYF.

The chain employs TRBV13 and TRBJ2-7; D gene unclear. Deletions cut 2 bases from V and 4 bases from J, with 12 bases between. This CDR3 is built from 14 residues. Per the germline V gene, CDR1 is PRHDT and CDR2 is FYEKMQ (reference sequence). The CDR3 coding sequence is TGTGCCAGCAGCTTATCCGGCCGACTTTACGAGCAGTACGTC. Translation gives CASSLSGRLYEQYV.

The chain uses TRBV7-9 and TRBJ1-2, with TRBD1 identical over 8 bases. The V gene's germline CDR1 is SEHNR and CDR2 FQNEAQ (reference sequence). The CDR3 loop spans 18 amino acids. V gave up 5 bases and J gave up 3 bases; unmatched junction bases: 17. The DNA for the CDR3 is TGTGCCAGCAGCCCGGTGTTAGGACAGGGTTCCGGCGACTATGGCTACACCTTC. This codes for CASSPVLGQGSGDYGYTF.

DNA of the CDR3: TGTGCCAGCAGCTCCCAGAGGGGGGAGCTGTTTTTT. Protein: CASSSQRGELFF. The gene calls are TRBV7-2 and TRBJ2-2; no definite D call. The V end lost 4 bases, the J end lost 8 bases, and 8 bases lay between the germline ends. Germline CDR1 reads SGHTA; CDR2 reads FQGNSA. The CDR3 spans 12 residues.

The CDR3 is CASSQERGGQETQYF. DNA of the CDR3: TGCGCCAGCAGCCAAGAGCGGGGGGGCCAAGAGACCCAGTACTTC. This rearrangement joins TRBV4-3 to TRBJ2-5; 9 nucleotides align to TRBD2. After removal of 0 bases from V and 1 base from J, the junction contained 0 bases not matched to a gene. The CDR3 sequence is 15 residues long. Germline CDR1 reads LGHNA; CDR2 reads YSLEER.

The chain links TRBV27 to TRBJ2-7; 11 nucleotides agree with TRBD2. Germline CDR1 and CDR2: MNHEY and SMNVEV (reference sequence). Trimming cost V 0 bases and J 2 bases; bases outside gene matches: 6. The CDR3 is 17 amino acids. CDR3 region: CASSLSSLAGAPYEQYF. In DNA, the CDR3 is TGTGCCAGCAGTTTATCTTCACTAGCGGGGGCCCCCTACGAGCAGTACTTC.

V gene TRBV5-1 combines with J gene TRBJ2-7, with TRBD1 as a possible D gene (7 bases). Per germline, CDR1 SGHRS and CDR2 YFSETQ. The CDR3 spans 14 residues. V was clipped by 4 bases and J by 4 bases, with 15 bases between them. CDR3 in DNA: TGCGCCAGCAGCGTCGGAGGGGGCCAGTACGAGCAGTACTTC. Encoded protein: CASSVGGGQYEQYF.

CDR3 sequence (DNA): TGTGCCAGCAGCCCCCCCTCTGGTTCGGACACTGAAGCTTTCTTT. This encodes CASSPPSGSDTEAFF. The rearrangement joins TRBV7-9 to TRBJ1-1; D is ambiguous. The length of the CDR3 is 15 residues. CDR1 is SEHNR, CDR2 FQNEAQ, per germline (reference sequence). V lost 5 bases and J 3 bases, leaving 16 bases between the germline ends.

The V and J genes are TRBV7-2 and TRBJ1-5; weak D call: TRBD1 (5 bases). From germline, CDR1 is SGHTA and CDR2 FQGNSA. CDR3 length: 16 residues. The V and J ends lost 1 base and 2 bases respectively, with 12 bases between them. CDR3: CASSLVATEGNQPQHF. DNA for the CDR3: TGTGCCAGCAGCTTAGTGGCGACAGAGGGCAATCAGCCCCAGCATTTT.

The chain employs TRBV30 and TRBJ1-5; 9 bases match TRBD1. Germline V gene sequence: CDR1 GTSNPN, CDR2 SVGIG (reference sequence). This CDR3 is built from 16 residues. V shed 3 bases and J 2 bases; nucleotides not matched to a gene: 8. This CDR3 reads CAWSRPQGAGNQPQHF. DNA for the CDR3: TGTGCCTGGAGCCGACCACAGGGGGCTGGCAATCAGCCCCAGCATTTT.

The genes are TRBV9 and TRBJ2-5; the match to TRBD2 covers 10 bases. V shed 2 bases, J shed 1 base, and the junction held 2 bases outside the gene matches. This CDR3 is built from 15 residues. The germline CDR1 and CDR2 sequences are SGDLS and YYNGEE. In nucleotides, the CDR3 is TGTGCCAGCAGCGTTCCTAGCGGGGGCCAAGAGACCCAGTACTTC. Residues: CASSVPSGGQETQYF.

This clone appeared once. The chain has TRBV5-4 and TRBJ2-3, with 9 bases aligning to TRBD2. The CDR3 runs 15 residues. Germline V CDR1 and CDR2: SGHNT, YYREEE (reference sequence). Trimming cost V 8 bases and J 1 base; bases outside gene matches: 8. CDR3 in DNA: TGTGCCAGTAGCCTATTAGCGGGGGGCACAGATACGCAGTATTTT. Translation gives CASSLLAGGTDTQYF.

In DNA, the CDR3 is TGTGCCAGCAGTGACCCCATAGTAGAAACCTCCTACAATGAGCAGTTCTTC. This codes for CASSDPIVETSYNEQFF. The chain combines TRBV2 with TRBJ2-1; D ambiguous. The germline gives CDR1 SNHLY, CDR2 FYNNEI. The CDR3 loop spans 17 amino acids. V was shortened by 3 bases and J by 0 bases, with 15 bases between the two germline ends. Full variable domain (remainder filled in from reference TRBV2 and TRBJ2-1): EPEVTQTPSHQVTQMGQEVILRCVPISNHLYFYWYRQILGQKVEFLVSFYNNEISEKSEIFDDQFSVERPDGSNFTLKIRSTKLEDSAMYFCASSDPIVETSYNEQFFGPGTRLTVL.

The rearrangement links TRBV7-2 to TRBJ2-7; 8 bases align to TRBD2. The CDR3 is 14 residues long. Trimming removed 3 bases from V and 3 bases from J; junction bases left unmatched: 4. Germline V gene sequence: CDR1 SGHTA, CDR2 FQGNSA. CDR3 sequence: CASSFGGGYYEQYF. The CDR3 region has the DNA TGTGCCAGCAGCTTTGGCGGGGGGTACTACGAGCAGTACTTC.